A single sample gave rise to the 15 T cell receptor beta chains below, sequenced in a study of blood T cell repertoires in COVID-19 (TCRdb year 2020). Receptor libraries were prepared by the immunoSEQ multiplex PCR assay. TCRdb mirrors the immuneACCESS table, restricted to in-frame sequences. Some clones are absent from its copies; in checked studies, under half trace to an unresolved V gene, and the reason for the others is unknown. The sample records about 190,000 clones, around 78% of which are singletons. In total, the top ten clones hold approximately 2.9% of the sample. Sample: peripheral blood. These receptors originate from a woman of 80 years or more with active or convalescent COVID-19.

CDR3 sequence (DNA): TGTGCCAGCAAAATAGCGGGGGGGCCATACAATGAGCAGTTCTTC. It yields the protein CASKIAGGPYNEQFF. The V call is TRBV2, the J call TRBJ2-1; TRBD2 agrees at 11 bases. Losses at the gene ends were 7 bases for V and 4 bases for J; bases not matched to a gene: 6. CDR3 length: 15 amino acids. In germline, CDR1 is SNHLY, CDR2 FYNNEI. Filled out from reference TRBV2 and TRBJ2-1, the complete variable domain reads EPEVTQTPSHQVTQMGQEVILRCVPISNHLYFYWYRQILGQKVEFLVSFYNNEISEKSEIFDDQFSVERPDGSNFTLKIRSTKLEDSAMYFCASKIAGGPYNEQFFGPGTRLTVL.

This clone was seen once. This rearrangement joins TRBV5-6 to TRBJ2-7; D is possibly TRBD1 (6 bases). CDR1 is SGHDT and CDR2 is YYEEEE in the germline V gene. V dropped 5 bases and J dropped 3 bases, with 15 bases sitting between them. CDR3 size: 14 residues. The CDR3 sequence is CASSPGTTIYEQYF. The DNA for the CDR3 is TGTGCCAGCAGTCCCGGGACAACCATCTACGAGCAGTACTTC.

The rearrangement links TRBV5-5 to TRBJ2-5; a possible D gene is TRBD2 (5 bases). V was cut by 0 bases and J by 5 bases, with 23 bases left in between. CDR1 SGHKS and CDR2 YYEKEE come from the germline V gene (reference sequence). CDR3 length equals 18 residues. The CDR3 DNA reads as TGTGCCAGCAGCTTGGCCGTTTTCCTTGCAGCCCGCGGGGAGACCCAGTACTTC. This sequence encodes CASSLAVFLAARGETQYF.

The rearrangement joins TRBV6-1 to TRBJ1-4; no definite D call. Per the germline V gene, CDR1 is MNHNS and CDR2 is SASEGT. Trimming shortened V by 1 base and J by 5 bases, and 8 bases separated the two germline ends. The CDR3 runs to 14 residues. CDR3 DNA: TGTGCCAGCAGTGAAGTGGCAGTGAATGAAAAACTGTTTTTT. Protein: CASSEVAVNEKLFF.

The chain recombines TRBV2 with TRBJ1-6; tentative D call: TRBD1 (5 bases). There are 15 residues in the CDR3. Germline CDR1 and CDR2: SNHLY and FYNNEI. The V gene lost 4 bases and the J gene lost 3 bases, with 10 bases spanning the gap. The chain's CDR3 is CASSAQGLYNSPLHF. The CDR3, as DNA: TGTGCCAGCAGTGCCCAGGGACTCTATAATTCACCCCTCCACTTT. Full variable domain (missing parts from reference TRBV2 and TRBJ1-6): EPEVTQTPSHQVTQMGQEVILRCVPISNHLYFYWYRQILGQKVEFLVSFYNNEISEKSEIFDDQFSVERPDGSNFTLKIRSTKLEDSAMYFCASSAQGLYNSPLHFGNGTRLTVT.

This sequence joins TRBV28 and TRBJ1-2; TRBD1 matches 9 bases. Germline CDR1 reads MDHEN; CDR2 reads SYDVKM. J was trimmed by 6 bases and V by 4 bases; bases with no gene match: 9. This CDR3 comprises 15 residues. The CDR3 DNA reads as TGTGCCAGCAGTTCGTCCGGGACAGGGTTCAATGGCTACACCTTC. Its protein product is CASSSSGTGFNGYTF.

The gene calls are TRBV28 and TRBJ2-7, with D perhaps TRBD2 (6 bases). Germline values: CDR1 MDHEN, CDR2 SYDVKM. Trimming cost V 2 bases and J 5 bases, with 16 bases left between them. The CDR3 has 15 amino acids. CDR3 sequence: CASSLGSGDWDEQYF. The CDR3 DNA reads TGTGCCAGCAGTTTAGGTTCGGGGGATTGGGACGAGCAGTACTTC.

CDR3 coding DNA: TGTGCCACCCTAGATAGCGGGGGGTTCGGCGAGCAGTACTTC. This sequence encodes CATLDSGGFGEQYF. The chain employs TRBV10-3 and TRBJ2-7, with 10 bases lining up with TRBD2. The CDR3 loop spans 14 amino acids. Germline V gene sequence: CDR1 ENHRY, CDR2 SYGVKD. Trimming at V came to 10 bases and at J to 6 bases, leaving 12 bases not matched to a gene.

The table lists this clone with a few counts. The rearrangement joins TRBV3-1 (or the pseudogene TRBV3-2) to TRBJ2-3; a possible D gene is TRBD1 (6 bases). This CDR3 comprises 17 residues. The germline V gene encodes CDR1 LGHDT and CDR2 YNNKEL (reference sequence). V was shortened by 3 bases and J by 4 bases, with 20 bases between the two germline ends. The CDR3 nucleotides read TGTGCCAGCAGCCATACCCGAGGGACACAGGTCGCAGATACGCAGTATTTT. Protein sequence: CASSHTRGTQVADTQYF.

Here the CDR3 DNA reads TGTGCCAGCAGTTACTCAAGGGGGGGCCGCTCCTACAATGAGCAGTTCTTC. The encoded protein is CASSYSRGGRSYNEQFF. The V call is TRBV6-2 or TRBV6-3, the J call TRBJ2-1, with D possibly being TRBD2 (7 bases). The CDR3 runs to 17 residues. In germline, CDR1 is MNHEY, CDR2 SVGEGT. With 0 bases removed from V and 0 bases from J, the gap between germline ends came to 12 bases.

The rearrangement uses TRBV3-1 (or the pseudogene TRBV3-2) and TRBJ2-6; D is possibly TRBD2 (7 bases). CDR1 and CDR2 (germline): LGHDT, YNNKEL (reference sequence). The CDR3 length is 18 residues. V was clipped by 4 bases and J by 0 bases, with 16 bases between them. The CDR3: CASSPAGHLRSGANVLTF. Written as DNA, the CDR3 is TGTGCCAGCAGCCCAGCGGGACACCTACGCTCTGGGGCCAACGTCCTGACTTTC.

The J gene is TRBJ2-2, the V gene TRBV5-4, with 8 nucleotides matching TRBD1. The CDR3 runs 16 residues. V was clipped by 0 bases and J by 6 bases; unmatched bases: 7. CDR1 SGHNT and CDR2 YYREEE come from the germline V gene (reference sequence). In nucleotides, the CDR3 is TGTGCCAGCAGCTTGGCCGGACAGGGAATCCCCGGGGAGCTGTTTTTT. It encodes CASSLAGQGIPGELFF. Full variable domain (remainder filled in from reference TRBV5-4 and TRBJ2-2): ETGVTQSPTHLIKTRGQQVTLRCSSQSGHNTVSWYQQALGQGPQFIFQYYREEENGRGNFPPRFSGLQFPNYSSELNVNALELDDSALYLCASSLAGQGIPGELFFGEGSRLTVL.

The rearrangement uses TRBV19 and TRBJ1-4; D gene uncertain. CDR1 LNHDA and CDR2 SQIVND come from the germline V gene (reference sequence). This CDR3 region has 15 residues. V was shortened by 3 bases and J by 8 bases, with 16 bases between the two germline ends. The CDR3 spells CASSISTGVREKLFF. The CDR3 nucleotides are TGTGCCAGTAGTATTTCGACCGGAGTACGAGAAAAACTGTTTTTT.

The chain recombines TRBV5-1 with TRBJ1-4, with D maybe TRBD1 (6 bases). The ends were cut back, 3 bases at V and 3 bases at J, with 9 bases in the middle. From germline, CDR1 is SGHRS and CDR2 YFSETQ. CDR3 size: 14 residues. CDR3 nucleotide sequence: TGCGCCAGCAGCTCACAGGGTCCTAATGAAAAACTGTTTTTT. Amino acids: CASSSQGPNEKLFF. The whole variable domain, remainder taken from reference TRBV5-1 and TRBJ1-4, is KAGVTQTPRYLIKTRGQQVTLSCSPISGHRSVSWYQQTPGQGLQFLFEYFSETQRNKGNFPGRFSGRQFSNSRSEMNVSTLELGDSALYLCASSSQGPNEKLFFGSGTQLSVL.

The rearrangement links TRBV29-1 to TRBJ2-5; a possible D gene is TRBD1 (5 bases). The CDR3 extends over 16 amino acids. V shed 1 base and J shed 0 bases, with 15 bases lying between them. Germline V gene sequence: CDR1 SQVTM, CDR2 ANQGSEA. CDR3 sequence: CSVEGKKGLYQETQYF. The CDR3, as DNA: TGCAGCGTTGAAGGGAAGAAGGGGCTTTACCAAGAGACCCAGTACTTC.